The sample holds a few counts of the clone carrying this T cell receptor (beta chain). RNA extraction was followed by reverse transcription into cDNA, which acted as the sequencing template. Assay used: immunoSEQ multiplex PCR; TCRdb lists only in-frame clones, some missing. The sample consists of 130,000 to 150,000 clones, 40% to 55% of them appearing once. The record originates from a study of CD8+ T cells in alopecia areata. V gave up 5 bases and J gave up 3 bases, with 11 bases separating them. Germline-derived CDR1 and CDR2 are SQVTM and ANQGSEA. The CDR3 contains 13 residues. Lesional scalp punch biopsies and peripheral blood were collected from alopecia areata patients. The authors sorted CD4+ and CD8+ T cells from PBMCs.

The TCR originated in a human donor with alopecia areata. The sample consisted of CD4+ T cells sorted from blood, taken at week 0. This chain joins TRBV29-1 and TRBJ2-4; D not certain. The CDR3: CSVLVSGKNIQYF. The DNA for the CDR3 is TGCAGCGTTCTGGTATCGGGCAAAAACATTCAGTACTTC.